The source of this T cell receptor (beta chain) is a study of cytomegalovirus exposure and HLA in healthy donors (TCRdb year 2017). General notes on the study: In an earlier analysis of roughly 590 of the donors, 250 to 300 Gb of sequence data and 90 million to 130 million unique TCR beta sequences from about 179 million T cells were reported. An early release covering 500 to 750 HLA-typed donors comprised approximately 290 gigabases of sequencing data and tens of millions of unique TCR sequences. The genetic ancestry cluster associated with self-reported Caucasian donors included 81% of the 398 genotyped donors. The study was designed to test whether signatures of past pathogen exposure could be identified by cataloging public T cell receptors. Using immunosequencing, the study profiled T cell repertoires from 666 subjects and related those repertoires to cytomegalovirus serostatus. Besides the first cohort of 550 to 750 subjects, a separate validation cohort made up of 120 different subjects was used. The study combined high-throughput TCR immunosequencing, statistical association of individual TCRs with disease status, and machine learning to predict cytomegalovirus infection status. To study patterns of TCR occurrence, a later analysis re-analyzed previously published TCR beta repertoires from under 750 donors and added high-resolution HLA genotyping. In the later analysis, no new phenotypic data were used to find candidate immune exposures; instead, reliance was placed on TCR beta sequences and their occurrence across donors. In an earlier analysis of 587 of the donors, high-throughput TCR beta sequencing was used to judge whether each TCR beta V gene segment behaved as functional or pseudogenic. Donor age, sex, ethnicity and CMV serostatus were collected together with the repertoire data. A later genetic analysis took genome-wide SNP genotypes for 398 of the 666 donors and used that subset as a discovery cohort. Every repertoire in the discovery cohort had been generated on one and the same sequencing platform. HLA typing covered class I and class II loci at four-digit resolution. The number of donors typed differed by locus, with roughly 620-640 for A, B, C, DRB1 and DQB1, roughly 520 for DQA1, approximately 580 for DPA1, and some 440 for DPB1. About five DR-DQ haplotypes were handled as single units for association and clustering, since linkage in the cohort was strong. On average, around 240,000 unique TCR beta nucleotide sequences were sequenced per donor among 398 genotyped donors of the cohort, with about 17% of those sequences being non-productive. Results and caveats for the whole study, not just this receptor: The authors suggested that the approach could potentially be extended to other disease states and immunological phenotypes. According to a later analysis, most CMV-associated TCR beta chains appeared to be HLA-restricted, and the HLA associations seemed to be driven largely by CMV exposure. A cluster of highly shared sequence variants was judged likely to represent a technical artifact of the sequencing pipeline. In a later analysis, several top co-occurrence clusters were reported to appear linked to parvovirus B19, influenza, CMV and Epstein-Barr virus. In a later analysis, HLA-associated TCR beta chains were found to be more clonally expanded and to have lower generation probabilities than equally common non-associated chains. Fewer than 20 rarely observed V segments, including chromosome 9 orphons, were excluded from the earlier analysis of about 610 of the donors because counts were too low. The only immune exposure information available for the cohort was CMV serostatus. Broadly in line with IMGT annotations, most TCR beta V segments showed up in productive rearrangements about 87% or about 30% of the time in an earlier analysis of approximately 600 of the donors. Correlated functional status among segregating V segments might reflect linkage disequilibrium, but an unknown experimental factor could not be ruled out. A few of the identified cytomegalovirus-associated TCR beta chains were confirmed in vitro to be specific for cytomegalovirus antigens. Because the 87-base-pair reads could not distinguish some IMGT-functional V segments, including TRBV6-2 and TRBV6-3, those segments were excluded. In a later analysis, the rate of TCR association differed among HLA loci, with DRB1 alleles having the most associated TCRs and HLA-C alleles having the fewest. Specific HLA alleles were associated with more than 15,000 TCR beta sequences at a false discovery rate of 0.05 in a later analysis. Assigning TCR associations to individual alleles was difficult when HLA alleles, especially DR and DQ, strongly co-occurred. The study gave a list of around 170 TCR beta chains associated with cytomegalovirus. Only TCR beta chains were sequenced in this cohort, and the absence of alpha or paired-chain data limited detectable features. Presence/absence analyses assumed roughly uniform sequencing depth across donors, an assumption that may not hold. HLA typing was unavailable for some donors at each locus, so association tests used only the typed subset. A later genetic analysis reported fewer N-insertions in productive TCRs among donors in an Asian-associated ancestry cluster than the roughly 640-donor mean. Most TCR sequences were observed very rarely across donors, whereas some public TCRs were present in many individuals. In a later genetic analysis, a missense DCLRE1C variant was associated with V-gene and J-gene trimming of TCR beta chains, and the association was replicated in an independent cohort. A further reported finding was that TCR beta sequences accurately predicted the HLA-A and HLA-B alleles for most subjects in the first cohort. The classifier was reported to diagnose cytomegalovirus status with high specificity and sensitivity in both the original cohort and the validation cohort.

There are 17 amino acids in the CDR3, from cysteine to phenylalanine inclusive. Of the read, only the CDR3 DNA is kept; its 51 bases are in frame from base 1. V and J are trimmed by 5 bases and 6 bases, and the gene matches miss 11 bases of the junction. In the germline V gene (reference sequence), CDR1 corresponds to LNHDA and CDR2 to SQIVND. As concerns this clone: The target of this receptor is not known. No per-base quality is available; no much larger clone lies one base away.

The cohort comprised several hundred healthy bone marrow donors. At the time of sampling, all cohort members were nominally healthy, though unrecorded immune exposures were likely present. The donor tested CMV seropositive, placing the donor among the approximately 290 seropositive members of the cohort. Every donor gave a peripheral blood sample, and the peripheral blood mononuclear cells from that sample were used for TCR beta sequencing. Genomic DNA was extracted from the blood cell samples with the Qiagen DNeasy Blood Extraction Kit. Library preparation employed the immunoSEQ multiplex PCR assay. For the multiplex PCR, a mixture combining 60 forward primers for TCR Vbeta segments and 13 reverse primers for TCR Jbeta segments was used. The CDR3 region of rearranged TCR beta genes was amplified from genomic DNA with a multiplex PCR assay. The amplified TCR beta libraries were sequenced on the Illumina HiSeq System as 87-base-pair reads. The paper's data handling went like this. Across the 670 or so repertoires, a later analysis counted some 80 million unique TCR beta chains, around 10 million of which were shared by at least two donors. A nearest-neighbor algorithm error-corrected the raw reads and collapsed the reads into unique sequences, merging closely related sequences to remove PCR and sequencing errors. To assign V, D and J gene segments, CDR3 sequences were aligned to IMGT reference sequences. Each retained sequence needed at least a six-nucleotide match to both a V gene segment and a J gene segment. A rearrangement was called productive if the CDR3 had no stop codons and remained in frame with V and J, and every other rearrangement was called non-productive. CDR3 was defined by IMGT convention, running from the second conserved V-encoded cysteine to the conserved J-encoded phenylalanine. In an earlier analysis of roughly 580 of the donors, sequences lacking an unambiguous match to a single V gene segment were excluded. In an earlier analysis of roughly 600 of the donors, a V segment was called functional when productive rearrangements were above 56.7%, and segregating when the standard deviation between donors exceeded 5%. A statistical classification framework was built to diagnose cytomegalovirus status from the catalog of TCR beta chain sequences. In a later analysis, TCR nucleotide sequences were compared against IMGT/GENE-DB human TR gene sequences so that V and J genes could be assigned. In a later analysis, CDR3 sequences and most-parsimonious VDJ recombination scenarios were assigned using the TCRdist pipeline. A later analysis defined each TCR beta chain by its CDR3 amino acid sequence plus V-gene family, and excluded reads lacking a unique V-gene family. A later analysis removed several hundred highly shared, low-generation-probability nucleotide sequences to deal with suspected cross-contamination and a sequencing artifact. In a later analysis, a clonal expansion index for each public chain was calculated from normalized within-repertoire ranks of inferred template counts. In a later analysis, generation probabilities were computed with a VDJ recombination model fitted to out-of-frame rearrangements, and the resulting probabilities were checked against IGoR. In a later analysis, hypergeometric tests were used to score TCR-TCR, TCR-HLA and TCR-CMV co-occurrence, with a repertoire-size bias correction applied to TCR pairs. A later analysis estimated false discovery rates by permuting HLA or CMV assignments 20 times. In a later analysis, co-occurring TCRs were grouped with DBSCAN, and TCRdist sequence similarity was added when clustering was performed within HLA-allele-positive subsets. Co-occurrence clustering excluded repertoires with fewer than 30,000 or more than 120,000 public chains, plus five with anomalous nucleotide sharing. TCRdb mirrors the immuneACCESS table, restricted to in-frame sequences. Some clones are absent from its copies; in checked studies, under half trace to an unresolved V gene, and the reason for the others is unknown. The V and J calls and clone size were taken over from that table, and D and trimming were inferred from the DNA. For this sample there are fewer than 130,000 clones; 70% appear just once. 11% of the sample rests with the top ten.

The rearranged chain carries TRBV19 and TRBJ2-3, with 13 middle bases fitting TRBD2. The sample comprised PBMCs. The TCR comes from a man in his forties in good health and CMV-seropositive. The bases read TGTGCCAGTAGTTTGGGACTAGCGGGATGGTCCGGGGATACGCAGTATTTT. Its protein is CASSLGLAGWSGDTQYF.